This T cell receptor (beta chain) was found in a study of cytomegalovirus exposure and HLA in healthy donors. Across the whole study: Early released data had 80 million or so unique TCRs, all coming from HLA-typed donors. Notes on the study in general: The study designated about 160 TCR beta chains cytomegalovirus-associated.

Primers included in the PCR were 60 Vbeta and 13 Jbeta primers. Sequencing was performed with immunoSEQ multiplex PCR; in TCRdb, only in-frame clones are kept and a portion is missing. The sample records a few hundred thousand clones, 70% to 80% being singletons. Germline V gives CDR1 SGHRS, CDR2 YFSETQ. The CDR3 is 14 residues long. With respect to this clone: Its antigen is currently unknown.

This TCR came from a woman aged 25-40 years in good health and CMV-seronegative. V gene TRBV5-1 combines with J gene TRBJ2-5; possibly TRBD2 for D (5 bases). The J call could be wrong; TRBJ2-7 is a better fit for the DNA end. The sample was PBMCs. In nucleotides, the CDR3 is TGCGCCAGCAGCTTGGAACCTAGCAGCTACGAGCAGTACTTC. The encoded protein is CASSLEPSSYEQYF.